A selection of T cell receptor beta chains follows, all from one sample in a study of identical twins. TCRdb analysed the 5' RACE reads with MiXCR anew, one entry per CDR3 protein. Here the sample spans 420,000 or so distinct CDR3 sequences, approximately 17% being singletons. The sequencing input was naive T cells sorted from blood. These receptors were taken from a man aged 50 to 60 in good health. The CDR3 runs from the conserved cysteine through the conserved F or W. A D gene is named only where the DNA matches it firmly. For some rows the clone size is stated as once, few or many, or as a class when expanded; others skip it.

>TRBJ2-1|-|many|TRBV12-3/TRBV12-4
CASQGSVANEQFF
TGTGCCAGTCAGGGTTCGGTAGCCAATGAGCAGTTCTTC
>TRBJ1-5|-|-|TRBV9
CASSEGDGYNQPQHF
TGTGCCAGCAGCGAGGGGGACGGCTACAATCAGCCCCAGCATTTT
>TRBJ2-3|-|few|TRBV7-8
CASSLFATLNTDTQYF
TGTGCCAGCAGCTTATTTGCCACACTCAACACAGATACGCAGTATTTT
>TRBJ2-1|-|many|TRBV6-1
CASRGKTPKSSYNEQFF
TGTGCCAGCAGGGGGAAGACCCCGAAGAGCTCCTACAATGAGCAGTTCTTC
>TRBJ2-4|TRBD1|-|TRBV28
CASSLGGQGGKNIQYF
TGTGCCAGCAGTTTAGGAGGACAGGGGGGCAAAAACATTCAGTACTTC
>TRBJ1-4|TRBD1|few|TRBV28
CASSLFWEKQGNNEKLFF
TGTGCCAGCAGTTTATTTTGGGAGAAACAGGGGAACAATGAAAAACTGTTTTTT
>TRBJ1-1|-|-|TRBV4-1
CASSQDPTSNTEAFF
TGCGCCAGCAGCCAAGACCCAACATCGAACACTGAAGCTTTCTTT
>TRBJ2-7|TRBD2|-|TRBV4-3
CASSQALRGGGASFAYEQYF
TGCGCCAGCAGCCAAGCCTTACGTGGCGGGGGGGCTAGTTTCGCCTACGAGCAGTACTTC
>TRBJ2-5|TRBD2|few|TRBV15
CATSRVRLAGVNQYF
TGTGCCACCAGCAGAGTGAGACTAGCGGGAGTGAACCAGTACTTC
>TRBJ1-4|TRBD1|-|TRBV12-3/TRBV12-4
CASRPRQGRAEKLFF
TGTGCCAGCAGACCTAGACAGGGGCGAGCGGAAAAACTGTTTTTT
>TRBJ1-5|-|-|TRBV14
CASSQGFNQPQHF
TGTGCCAGCAGCCAAGGATTCAATCAGCCCCAGCATTTT
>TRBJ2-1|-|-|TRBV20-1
CSAPRAGINEQFF
TGCAGTGCTCCCCGTGCGGGAATAAATGAGCAGTTCTTC
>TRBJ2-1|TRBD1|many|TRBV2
CASSMDRGSYNEQFF
TGTGCCAGCAGTATGGACAGGGGGTCATACAATGAGCAGTTCTTC
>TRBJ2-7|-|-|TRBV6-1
CASSEVQGYEQYF
TGTGCCAGCAGTGAAGTACAGGGTTACGAGCAGTACTTC
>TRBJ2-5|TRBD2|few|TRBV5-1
CASSFGTSVSETQYF
TGCGCCAGCAGCTTCGGGACTAGCGTGTCAGAGACCCAGTACTTC
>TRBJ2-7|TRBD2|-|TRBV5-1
CASSPEGSGTYEQYF
TGCGCCAGCAGCCCGGAGGGTAGCGGGACCTACGAGCAGTACTTC
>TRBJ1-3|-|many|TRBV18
CASSPPGGASSGNTIYF
TGTGCCAGCTCACCACCCGGGGGGGCCAGCTCTGGAAACACCATATATTTT
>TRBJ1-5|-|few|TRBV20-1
CSARDITAYSNQPQHF
TGCAGTGCTAGAGATATAACAGCCTATAGCAATCAGCCCCAGCATTTT
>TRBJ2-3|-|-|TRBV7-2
CASSTRGRLGTQYF
TGTGCCAGCAGCACGAGAGGCCGTTTGGGTACGCAGTATTTT
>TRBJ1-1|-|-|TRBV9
CASSVVMGTEAFF
TGTGCCAGCAGCGTAGTTATGGGCACTGAAGCTTTCTTT
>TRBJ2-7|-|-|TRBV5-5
CASTWGGYSYEQYF
TGTGCCAGCACCTGGGGAGGCTACTCCTACGAGCAGTACTTC
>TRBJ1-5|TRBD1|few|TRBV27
CASSRTGEHQPQHF
TGTGCCAGCAGTCGGACAGGGGAACATCAGCCCCAGCATTTT
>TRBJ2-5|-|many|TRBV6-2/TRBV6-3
CASTQGGETQYF
TGTGCCAGCACCCAAGGAGGAGAGACCCAGTACTTC
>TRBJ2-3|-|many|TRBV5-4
CASSLVGATDTQYF
TGTGCCAGCAGCTTGGTCGGGGCCACAGATACGCAGTATTTT
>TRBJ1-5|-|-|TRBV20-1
CSASRGGQPQHF
TGCAGTGCTTCCCGCGGGGGTCAGCCCCAGCATTTT
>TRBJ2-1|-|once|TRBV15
CATSYWGAGNEQFF
TGTGCCACCAGCTACTGGGGGGCCGGGAATGAGCAGTTCTTC
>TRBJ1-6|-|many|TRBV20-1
CSASEGAYNSPLHF
TGCAGTGCTAGCGAGGGCGCCTATAATTCACCCCTCCACTTT
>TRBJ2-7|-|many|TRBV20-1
CSASGGLGYEQYF
TGCAGTGCTAGTGGGGGTTTAGGCTACGAGCAGTACTTC
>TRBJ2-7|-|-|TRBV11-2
CASSLEAGVGYEQYF
TGTGCCAGCAGCTTAGAGGCTGGGGTTGGGTACGAGCAGTACTTC
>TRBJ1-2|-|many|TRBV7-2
CASTSSSGTNYGYTF
TGTGCCAGCACTTCCTCTTCCGGGACTAACTATGGCTACACCTTC
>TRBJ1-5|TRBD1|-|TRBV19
CASTRQGAVNQPQHF
TGTGCCAGTACTCGGCAGGGGGCCGTCAATCAGCCCCAGCATTTT
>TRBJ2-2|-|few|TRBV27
CASSSFTGELFF
TGTGCCAGCTCATCGTTCACCGGGGAGCTGTTTTTT
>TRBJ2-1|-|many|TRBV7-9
CASIAAGPYNEQFF
TGTGCCAGCATCGCAGCGGGCCCCTACAATGAGCAGTTCTTC
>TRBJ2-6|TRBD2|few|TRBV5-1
CASSRGGGQNSGANVLTF
TGCGCCAGCAGCCGCGGGGGGGGACAGAACTCTGGGGCCAACGTCCTGACTTTC
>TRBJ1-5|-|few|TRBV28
CASSLRSYSNQPQHF
TGTGCCAGCAGTTTGCGGTCATATAGCAATCAGCCCCAGCATTTT
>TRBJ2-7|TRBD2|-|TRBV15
CATSESLLAGGLYEQYF
TGTGCCACCAGCGAATCCCTACTAGCGGGGGGACTCTACGAGCAGTACTTC
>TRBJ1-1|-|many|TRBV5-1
CASSLEASLNTEAFF
TGCGCCAGCAGCTTGGAGGCCAGTTTGAACACTGAAGCTTTCTTT
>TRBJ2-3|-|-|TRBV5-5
CASSHLGTQYF
TGTGCCAGCAGCCATCTCGGTACGCAGTATTTT
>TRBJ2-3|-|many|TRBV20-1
CSATSRSAQYF
TGCAGTGCAACTAGCCGTTCGGCGCAGTATTTT
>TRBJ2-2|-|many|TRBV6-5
CASSYSSRTNTGELFF
TGTGCCAGCAGTTACTCGAGCCGTACGAACACCGGGGAGCTGTTTTTT
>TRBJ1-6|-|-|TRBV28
CASSLLPTGFSYNSPLHF
TGTGCCAGCAGTTTATTGCCCACAGGGTTCTCCTATAATTCACCCCTCCACTTT
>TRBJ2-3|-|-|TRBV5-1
CASSPRAVSTDTQYF
TGCGCCAGCAGCCCCCGGGCAGTGAGCACAGATACGCAGTATTTT